This record covers a single T cell receptor (beta chain). The CDR3 runs to 14 residues. Germline trimming cut 3 bases from V and 5 bases from J; bases unmatched to any gene: 6. Germline V CDR1 and CDR2: SGHRS, YFSETQ. The sample comes from a study of control samples from healthy donors and cancer patients. Sequencing used immunoSEQ multiplex PCR; TCRdb keeps in-frame clones, though not all of them. Of 150,000 to 190,000 clones detected, over 85% appear once; the ten largest clones hold 2% to 2.5%. The sequence came from a man aged 50 to 59 in good health. The chain recombines TRBV5-1 with TRBJ2-5, with 8 bases matching TRBD2. The sample taken for sequencing was blood. CDR3 sequence reads: CASSSLAGSETQYF. The CDR3 bases are TGCGCCAGCAGCTCCTTAGCGGGGTCGGAGACCCAGTACTTC.